The 28 T cell receptor beta chains listed next were all sequenced from one sample in a study of blood T cell repertoires in COVID-19. Produced via immunoSEQ multiplex PCR; TCRdb's table is partial and in-frame only. This table has over 80,000 clones, around 67% appearing once. The sequencing sample was made of peripheral blood. Receptors were obtained from a man between 65 and 80 years old with COVID-19, enrolled during active disease.

The chain recombines TRBV9 with TRBJ1-3; D uncertain. Germline V gives CDR1 SGDLS, CDR2 YYNGEE. The CDR3 sequence is 16 residues long. The V and J ends lost 0 bases and 2 bases respectively, with 12 bases between them. The CDR3 DNA reads TGTGCCAGCAGCGTAGGAGTGCCCGGAGCTGGAAACACCATATATTTT. Its protein is CASSVGVPGAGNTIYF.

On this clone itself: The same CDR3 arises from other DNA sequences in this sample as well. The V and J genes are TRBV7-2 and TRBJ2-1, with D possibly matching TRBD2 (6 bases). Germline lookup yields CDR1 SGHTA and CDR2 FQGNSA. Trimming took 1 base from V and 0 from J, leaving 7 bases between them. The CDR3 spans 15 residues. The CDR3 here is CASSLDSGSYNEQFF. Written as DNA, the CDR3 is TGTGCCAGCAGCTTAGATAGCGGCTCCTACAATGAGCAGTTCTTC.

V is TRBV19 and J is TRBJ1-2; the D is unclear. V was trimmed by 7 bases and J by 4 bases, leaving 13 bases between them. The germline V gene encodes CDR1 LNHDA and CDR2 SQIVND (reference sequence). The CDR3 loop spans 13 amino acids. CDR3 residues: CASTPVAGYGYTF. The CDR3 bases are TGTGCCAGTACCCCGGTGGCGGGCTATGGCTACACCTTC.

J is TRBJ2-7 and V is TRBV7-9; TRBD2 might be the D (5 bases). Germline loops: CDR1 SEHNR, CDR2 FQNEAQ (reference sequence). The CDR3 is 15 residues long. V was trimmed by 5 bases and J by 1 base, leaving 15 bases between them. The CDR3: CASSPGGSPSYEQYF. The CDR3 DNA sequence: TGTGCCAGCAGCCCCGGTGGGAGCCCTTCCTACGAGCAGTACTTC.

The CDR3 bases are TGTGCCTGGTCTATCCTTGTCCGAGCGTCTATCACAGATACGCAGTATTTT. The encoded protein is CAWSILVRASITDTQYF. The chain links TRBV30 to TRBJ2-3, with D hard to call. Trimming shortened V by 5 bases and J by 2 bases, and 23 bases separated the two germline ends. Germline values: CDR1 GTSNPN, CDR2 SVGIG (reference sequence). This CDR3 spans 17 amino acids.

This chain joins TRBV2 and TRBJ2-1, with D possibly being TRBD1 (5 bases). Germline V lookup: CDR1 SNHLY, CDR2 FYNNEI. This CDR3 is 15 amino acids long. Trimming shortened V by 4 bases and J by 4 bases, and 14 bases separated the two germline ends. CDR3 nucleotides: TGTGCCAGCAGTGGCGCAAGGGGCATGTACAATGAGCAGTTCTTC. Its protein product is CASSGARGMYNEQFF.

The chain links TRBV7-3 to TRBJ1-1; D perhaps matches TRBD1 (6 bases). The CDR3 sequence is 13 residues long. The V end lost 1 base, the J end lost 6 bases, and 9 bases lay between the germline ends. The germline V gene encodes CDR1 SGHTA and CDR2 FQGTGA. CDR3 nucleotides: TGTGCCAGCAGCTTAATATCAGGGGCTGAAGCTTTCTTT. Translated: CASSLISGAEAFF.

J is TRBJ2-3 and V is TRBV14; D gene ambiguous. Germline loops: CDR1 SGHDN, CDR2 FVKESK. V dropped 0 bases and J dropped 2 bases, with 3 bases sitting between them. The CDR3 covers 13 residues. This CDR3 reads CASSQDLTDTQYF. The CDR3 DNA sequence: TGTGCCAGCAGCCAAGATCTCACAGATACGCAGTATTTT. Full variable domain (rest looked up from reference TRBV14 and TRBJ2-3): EAGVTQFPSHSVIEKGQTVTLRCDPISGHDNLYWYRRVMGKEIKFLLHFVKESKQDESGMPNNRFLAERTGGTYSTLKVQPAELEDSGVYFCASSQDLTDTQYFGPGTRLTVL.

This rearrangement joins TRBV28 to TRBJ1-1; no reliable D call. The germline gives CDR1 MDHEN, CDR2 SYDVKM. The V end lost 2 bases, the J end lost 4 bases, and 8 bases lay between the germline ends. CDR3 size: 13 residues. In DNA form, the CDR3 reads TGTGCCAGCAGTTTACAGGTTTTCACTGAAGCTTTCTTT. Encoded protein: CASSLQVFTEAFF.

This rearrangement joins TRBV27 to TRBJ2-1; 15 bases fit TRBD2. From germline, CDR1 is MNHEY and CDR2 SMNVEV (reference sequence). V shed 4 bases, J shed 14 bases, and the junction held 9 bases outside the gene matches. The CDR3 contains 15 residues. CDR3 sequence reads: CASSSRTSGRATKFF. The CDR3 coding sequence is TGTGCCAGCAGTTCCAGGACTAGCGGGAGGGCTACGAAGTTCTTC.

There are a few counts of this clone. The chain links TRBV7-8 to TRBJ2-7; 14 nucleotides align to TRBD2. With 4 bases clipped from V and 0 bases from J, the junction kept 8 bases outside the gene matches. Germline CDR1 SGHVS, CDR2 FQNEAQ. The CDR3 totals 18 residues. The DNA of the CDR3 is TGTGCCAGCAGCTCCCGGACTAGCGGGAGGAAGAGCTCCTACGAGCAGTACTTC. Its protein is CASSSRTSGRKSSYEQYF. The full variable domain, in which reference TRBV7-8 and TRBJ2-7 provide the parts outside the CDR3, is GAGVSQSPRYKVAKRGQDVALRCDPISGHVSLFWYQQALGQGPEFLTYFQNEAQLDKSGLPSDRFFAERPEGSVSTLKIQRTQQEDSAVYLCASSSRTSGRKSSYEQYFGPGTRLTVT.

V usage is TRBV12-3 or TRBV12-4 and J usage is TRBJ2-7; 8 bases match TRBD1. V trimming: 7 bases; J trimming: 4 bases; junction bases outside the gene matches: 6. The CDR3 totals 13 residues. This CDR3 reads CASTETGVYEQYF. For the CDR3, the DNA is TGTGCCAGCACCGAGACAGGGGTGTACGAGCAGTACTTC.

The chain joins TRBV5-1 to TRBJ2-1, with D possibly matching TRBD2 (6 bases). Trimming shortened V by 1 base and J by 1 base, and 12 bases separated the two germline ends. Germline V gene data show CDR1 as SGHRS and CDR2 as YFSETQ. The CDR3 runs to 16 residues. CDR3 loop: CASSLHGTGSYNEQFF. CDR3 in DNA: TGCGCCAGCAGCTTGCACGGGACTGGATCCTACAATGAGCAGTTCTTC.

V gene TRBV9 combines with J gene TRBJ2-7; 7 bases agree with TRBD2. The CDR3 loop spans 15 amino acids. The V segment lost 0 bases and the J segment 7 bases; nucleotides outside the gene matches: 10. Germline CDR1 is SGDLS and CDR2 is YYNGEE. CDR3 amino acids: CASSVGQAGSEEQYF. The CDR3 nucleotides read TGTGCCAGCAGCGTAGGGCAAGCGGGATCTGAAGAGCAGTACTTC.

This chain's CDR3 is CASSLDRRHYGYTF. The CDR3 DNA reads as TGTGCCAGCAGCCTGGACAGGCGTCACTATGGCTACACCTTC. V is TRBV5-6 and J is TRBJ1-2; 7 bases line up with TRBD1. In germline, CDR1 is SGHDT, CDR2 YYEEEE. Trimming took 4 bases from V and 3 from J; bases not matched to a gene: 6. The length of the CDR3 is 14 residues.

The genes are TRBV2 and TRBJ2-2, with a weak D call TRBD2 (5 bases). The CDR3 is 15 amino acids. In germline, CDR1 is SNHLY, CDR2 FYNNEI. The V end was cut by 7 bases, the J end by 2 bases, with 14 bases between. CDR3 protein: CASILSSQNTGELFF. CDR3 DNA sequence: TGTGCCAGCATTTTATCTAGCCAAAACACCGGGGAGCTGTTTTTT.

The gene calls are TRBV4-1 and TRBJ2-7; 8 bases align to TRBD2. The J segment lost 1 base and the V segment lost 3 bases, leaving 5 bases of the junction unmatched. Germline V CDR1 and CDR2: MGHRA, YSYEKL. CDR3 length: 15 residues. CDR3 amino acids: CASSHGRGGSYEQYF. CDR3 sequence (DNA): TGCGCCAGCAGCCATGGACGGGGGGGGTCCTACGAGCAGTACTTC.

This clone appeared a few times. The rearrangement links TRBV30 to TRBJ1-2; no reliable D call. The CDR3 is made up of 13 amino acids. The V gene's germline CDR1 is GTSNPN and CDR2 SVGIG (reference sequence). V was trimmed by 3 bases and J by 8 bases, leaving 16 bases between them. The CDR3 bases are TGTGCCTGGAGCTCACTCGGAGTCGGGGGCTACACCTTC. Its translation: CAWSSLGVGGYTF.

V gene TRBV5-5 combines with J gene TRBJ2-3, with a possible D match to TRBD1 (6 bases). CDR1 SGHKS and CDR2 YYEKEE come from the germline V gene (reference sequence). CDR3 length: 14 amino acids. Trimming removed 4 bases from V and 5 bases from J, with 14 bases in between. CDR3 residues: CASSPRTDLDTQYF. CDR3 coding DNA: TGTGCCAGCAGCCCGAGGACAGACCTAGATACGCAGTATTTT.

The chain links TRBV28 to TRBJ1-1, with D uncertain. V was cut by 7 bases and J by 7 bases, with 13 bases left in between. The CDR3 spans 12 residues. Germline V gene lookup returns CDR1 MDHEN and CDR2 SYDVKM. CDR3 DNA sequence: TGTGCCAGCATTAGCCTCCTTCGTGAAGCTTTCTTT. It specifies CASISLLREAFF.

This clone was observed many times. This sequence joins TRBV12-3 or TRBV12-4 and TRBJ1-2; D might be TRBD1 (6 bases). V was pared by 6 bases and J by 4 bases, with 12 bases between. The CDR3 has 13 amino acids. The CDR3 DNA sequence: TGTGCCAGCAGCCAAACAGGGAGCTATGGCTACACCTTC. Protein sequence: CASSQTGSYGYTF.

The CDR3 DNA reads as TGTGCCAGCAACCACGGACAGGGGGCGCGAGGCTACACCTTC. Translated, it gives CASNHGQGARGYTF. The chain combines TRBV6-5 with TRBJ1-2; 11 bases match TRBD1. Germline V gene data show CDR1 as MNHEY and CDR2 as SVGAGI. This CDR3 has 14 residues. The V and J ends lost 7 bases and 8 bases, in that order; junction bases with no gene match: 9.

The CDR3 DNA sequence: TGTGCCAGCTCACCCTCTTGGGACAGGGTGAGCTTCGGGGAGCTGTTTTTT. It yields the protein CASSPSWDRVSFGELFF. The chain recombines TRBV18 with TRBJ2-2; 9 positions match TRBD1. V lost 3 bases to trimming and J lost 7 bases; unmatched junction nucleotides: 12. From germline, CDR1 is KGHSH and CDR2 LQKENI. CDR3 length: 17 amino acids.

The chain uses TRBV29-1 and TRBJ2-5, with a possible D match to TRBD2 (5 bases). V gave up 6 bases and J gave up 5 bases, with 25 bases separating them. The CDR3 is 16 residues long. Germline CDR1 and CDR2: SQVTM and ANQGSEA. The CDR3 sequence is CSVPRGLGSSVETQYF. CDR3 sequence (DNA): TGCAGCGTCCCCCGGGGATTGGGTAGTTCGGTCGAGACCCAGTACTTC.

CDR3: CSVEDRSGATGETQYF. The CDR3 DNA reads TGCAGCGTTGAAGATCGATCGGGAGCGACCGGGGAGACCCAGTACTTC. This chain uses TRBV29-1 with TRBJ2-5; tentative D call: TRBD2 (6 bases). The CDR3 contains 16 residues. The V end was cut by 0 bases, the J end by 5 bases, with 19 bases between. Germline loops: CDR1 SQVTM, CDR2 ANQGSEA.

The chain combines TRBV7-2 with TRBJ2-1, with 9 bases aligning to TRBD2. The CDR3 is 17 amino acids. Trimming cost V 0 bases and J 7 bases; bases outside gene matches: 10. Germline-derived CDR1 and CDR2 are SGHTA and FQGNSA. The CDR3 loop is CASSLAGLALMGNEQFF. The CDR3 nucleotides read TGTGCCAGCAGCTTAGCGGGACTAGCCTTAATGGGTAATGAGCAGTTCTTC. Drawing the rest from reference TRBV7-2 and TRBJ2-1, the complete variable domain is GAGVSQSPSNKVTEKGKDVELRCDPISGHTALYWYRQSLGQGLEFLIYFQGNSAPDKSGLPSDRFSAERTGGSVSTLTIQRTQQEDSAVYLCASSLAGLALMGNEQFFGPGTRLTVL.

V gene TRBV7-3 combines with J gene TRBJ2-3; 12 positions match TRBD2. CDR1 is SGHTA, CDR2 FQGTGA, per germline. Germline trimming cut 5 bases from V and 1 base from J; bases unmatched to any gene: 7. CDR3 size: 17 residues. The CDR3 DNA follows: TGTGCCAGCAGCAACCTTCTAGCGGGAGGGGGCACAGATACGCAGTATTTT. The encoded protein is CASSNLLAGGGTDTQYF.

The V and J genes are TRBV7-8 and TRBJ1-2; 7 positions match TRBD1. This CDR3 has 15 amino acids. Germline V gene lookup returns CDR1 SGHVS and CDR2 FQNEAQ. Losses at the gene ends were 5 bases for V and 8 bases for J; bases not matched to a gene: 14. The CDR3 sequence is CASSLESTGITGYTF. CDR3 bases: TGTGCCAGCAGCCTCGAGTCGACAGGGATTACGGGCTACACCTTC.